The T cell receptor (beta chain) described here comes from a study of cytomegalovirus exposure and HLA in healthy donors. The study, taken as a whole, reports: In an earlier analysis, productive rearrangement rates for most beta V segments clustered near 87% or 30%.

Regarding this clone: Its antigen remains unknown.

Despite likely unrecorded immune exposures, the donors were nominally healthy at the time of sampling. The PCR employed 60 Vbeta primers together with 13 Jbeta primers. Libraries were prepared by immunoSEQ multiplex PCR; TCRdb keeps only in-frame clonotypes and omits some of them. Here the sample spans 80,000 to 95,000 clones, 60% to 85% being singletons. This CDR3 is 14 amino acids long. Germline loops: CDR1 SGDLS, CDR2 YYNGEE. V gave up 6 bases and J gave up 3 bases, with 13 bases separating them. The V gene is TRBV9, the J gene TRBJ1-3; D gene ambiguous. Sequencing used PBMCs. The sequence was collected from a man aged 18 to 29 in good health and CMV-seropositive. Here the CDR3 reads CASTPEGGGNTIYF. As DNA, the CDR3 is TGTGCCAGCACCCCAGAGGGAGGTGGAAACACCATATATTTT.